The 32 T cell receptor beta chains in this list originate from one sample, sequenced in a study of blood T cells in healthy people across ages (dated by TCRdb to between 2014 and 2016). Receptors were amplified or captured by 5' RACE. Instrument on record: Illumina HiSeq 2500. A second PCR of roughly 7 to 12 cycles was performed with a sample-barcoded 5' primer and a J-beta primer mix. The public reads were quality trimmed at Q25 with fastp and then assembled into clones with MiXCR by TCRdb, keeping productive beta chains. Rows with one shared CDR3 protein collapse into an entry with the most common genes and DNA. The sample records under 850,000 distinct CDR3 sequences, approximately 35% of which are singletons. The top ten clones comprise 10% to 15% of the sample. The sequencing input was blood. These receptors were obtained from a man aged 18 to 29 in good health.

The chain has TRBV20-1 and TRBJ2-7; D ambiguous. Germline V gene lookup returns CDR1 DFQATT and CDR2 SNEGSKA (reference sequence). The CDR3 is made up of 12 amino acids. The V and J ends lost 6 bases and 2 bases respectively, with 11 bases between them. The CDR3, as DNA: TGCAGTGCCCTACGGTTGGCCTACGAGCAGTACTTC. Encoded protein: CSALRLAYEQYF.

This clonotype was recorded a few times. This sequence joins TRBV10-3 and TRBJ2-1, with a weak D call TRBD2 (5 bases). Looked up from germline, CDR1 is ENHRY and CDR2 is SYGVKD. Between the trimmed V and J ends, which lost 1 base and 7 bases, there was a span of 11 bases. This CDR3 spans 14 amino acids. The CDR3 loop is CAISELEERNEQFF. CDR3 nucleotides: TGTGCCATCAGTGAGTTGGAGGAGAGAAATGAGCAGTTCTTC.

This clonotype was observed many times. The rearrangement links TRBV20-1 to TRBJ2-3; D is unresolved. Germline V gives CDR1 DFQATT, CDR2 SNEGSKA (reference sequence). The CDR3 covers 15 residues. The ends were cut back, 5 bases at V and 0 bases at J, with 15 bases in the middle. The CDR3, as DNA: TGCAGTGCTCCCGAAGTAGGCACGAGCACAGATACGCAGTATTTT. Translating it yields CSAPEVGTSTDTQYF.

The rearrangement links TRBV5-6 to TRBJ2-1; D is unclear. V was trimmed by 7 bases and J by 8 bases, leaving 13 bases between them. The CDR3 is 12 amino acids. Looked up from germline, CDR1 is SGHDT and CDR2 is YYEEEE. The CDR3, as DNA: TGTGCCAGCTCGCTTAGAAGTCATGAGCAGTTCTTC. Its protein product is CASSLRSHEQFF. The whole variable domain, filled in from reference TRBV5-6 and TRBJ2-1, reads DAGVTQSPTHLIKTRGQQVTLRCSPKSGHDTVSWYQQALGQGPQFIFQYYEEEERQRGNFPDRFSGHQFPNYSSELNVNALLLGDSALYLCASSLRSHEQFFGPGTRLTVL.

The chain's CDR3 is CAIRGGQLYEQYF. Written as DNA, the CDR3 is TGTGCCATCAGGGGGGGACAGCTCTACGAGCAGTACTTC. V gene TRBV10-3 combines with J gene TRBJ2-7; TRBD1 might be the D (7 bases). Germline CDR1 reads ENHRY; CDR2 reads SYGVKD. The CDR3 has 13 residues. V shed 6 bases and J shed 3 bases, with 12 bases lying between them.

This clonotype has more than one count but fewer than ten. This chain links TRBV7-2 with TRBJ1-2; 10 bases are shared with TRBD1. CDR3 length: 14 amino acids. Losses at the gene ends were 5 bases for V and 8 bases for J; bases not matched to a gene: 8. Germline-derived CDR1 and CDR2 are SGHTA and FQGNSA. The CDR3 DNA reads TGTGCCAGCAGCACGACAGGGGGCGCCAGGGGCTACACCTTC. It yields the protein CASSTTGGARGYTF. Full variable domain (remainder filled in from reference TRBV7-2 and TRBJ1-2): GAGVSQSPSNKVTEKGKDVELRCDPISGHTALYWYRQSLGQGLEFLIYFQGNSAPDKSGLPSDRFSAERTGGSVSTLTIQRTQQEDSAVYLCASSTTGGARGYTFGSGTRLTVV.

CDR3 nucleotide sequence: TGCAGTGCTAGTCTACTGGACAACTCCTACGAGCAGTACTTC. Translated, it gives CSASLLDNSYEQYF. This chain uses TRBV20-1 with TRBJ2-7; the D gene is possibly TRBD1 (5 bases). The CDR3 has 14 residues. V was trimmed by 3 bases and J by 0 bases, leaving 12 bases between them. Per the germline V gene, CDR1 is DFQATT and CDR2 is SNEGSKA (reference sequence).

The V call is TRBV19, the J call TRBJ1-3; no firm D call. There are 13 residues in the CDR3. The V gene's germline CDR1 is LNHDA and CDR2 SQIVND (reference sequence). The V end lost 3 bases, the J end lost 8 bases, and 11 bases lay between the germline ends. The CDR3 nucleotides are TGTGCCAGTAGTATCGGAGGAGGAGACACCATATATTTT. This sequence encodes CASSIGGGDTIYF.

The chain has TRBV10-3 and TRBJ2-7, with 7 bases lining up with TRBD1. The CDR3 totals 12 residues. Germline V gives CDR1 ENHRY, CDR2 SYGVKD. V trimming: 10 bases; J trimming: 7 bases; junction bases outside the gene matches: 10. CDR3 amino acids: CATTTGRNEQYF. The CDR3 nucleotides are TGTGCCACCACGACAGGGCGGAATGAGCAGTACTTC.

The CDR3 region is CASSPWGAMAEAFF. CDR3 nucleotide sequence: TGTGCCAGCAGCCCGTGGGGGGCTATGGCTGAAGCTTTCTTT. The chain is built from TRBV14 and TRBJ1-1, with D maybe TRBD1 (6 bases). This CDR3 contains 14 residues. CDR1 is SGHDN, CDR2 FVKESK, per germline. Trimming took 4 bases from V and 6 from J, leaving 15 bases between them.

The chain has TRBV6-5 and TRBJ2-7; no definite D call. Trimming cost V 2 bases and J 0 bases, with 11 bases left between them. The CDR3 covers 15 residues. Germline CDR1 and CDR2: MNHEY and SVGAGI. Here the CDR3 reads CASSYAGRISYEQYF. In nucleotides, the CDR3 is TGTGCCAGCAGTTACGCTGGTCGGATCTCCTACGAGCAGTACTTC.

This clonotype occurred a few times. The chain is built from TRBV29-1 and TRBJ1-1; D unresolved. The CDR3 contains 14 residues. V was shortened by 6 bases and J by 1 base, with 15 bases between the two germline ends. The germline CDR1 and CDR2 sequences are SQVTM and ANQGSEA. The CDR3 coding sequence is TGCAGCGTAGCCGGACGACAAAAGAACACTGAAGCTTTCTTT. Its protein is CSVAGRQKNTEAFF.

The chain links TRBV12-3 or TRBV12-4 to TRBJ1-5, with 8 bases identical to TRBD1. V lost 6 bases, J lost 5 bases, and 9 bases stayed unmatched. The CDR3 consists of 15 residues. The CDR3 DNA follows: TGTGCCAGCAGCCCGGACAGGGTGAGGGATCAGCCCCAGCATTTT. This encodes CASSPDRVRDQPQHF.

CDR3 nucleotide sequence: TGTGCCAGCAGCTTTTACAATTACAATGAGCAGTTCTTC. Protein: CASSFYNYNEQFF. V and J are TRBV7-2 and TRBJ2-1; unclear D gene. CDR1 and CDR2 from the germline V gene are SGHTA and FQGNSA. The CDR3 loop spans 13 amino acids. V was trimmed by 3 bases and J by 4 bases, leaving 7 bases between them.

V is TRBV20-1 and J is TRBJ2-1, with a weak D call TRBD2 (6 bases). Matching the DNA end better, TRBJ2-7 makes the J call doubtful. CDR3 length equals 15 residues. Germline loops: CDR1 DFQATT, CDR2 SNEGSKA (reference sequence). The CDR3 DNA follows: TGCAGTGCTAGTAAAGCCGGGAGCTCCTACAATGAGCAGTACTTC. Protein product: CSASKAGSSYNEQYF.

The chain links TRBV29-1 to TRBJ2-5, with D perhaps TRBD1 (6 bases). Trimming removed 4 bases from V and 4 bases from J, with 16 bases in between. The CDR3 is made up of 14 amino acids. Germline CDR1 reads SQVTM; CDR2 reads ANQGSEA. DNA of the CDR3: TGCAGCGTTGTTTTAGAGACAGGTTCAGAGACCCAGTACTTC. This translates into CSVVLETGSETQYF.

A few counts support this clonotype. At one boundary the junction diverges from the germline segment, which might be a read error. The gene calls are TRBV12-3 or TRBV12-4 and TRBJ2-3; TRBD2 matches at 13 bases. This CDR3 comprises 16 residues. The CDR3 nucleotides are TGTGCCAGCAGTCCCTGGACTAGCGGGAGAACAGATGCGCAGTATTTT. Translation gives CASSPWTSGRTDAQYF.

About this clonotype itself: A junction boundary mismatches the germline segment, possibly from a read error. V usage is TRBV3-1 and J usage is TRBJ2-5; 10 bases line up with TRBD2. Germline V gene sequence: CDR1 LGHDT, CDR2 YNNKEL (reference sequence). The CDR3 runs to 17 residues. As DNA, the CDR3 is TGTGCCAACAGCCTCGTGTTCACTAGCGGGGCCCAAGAGACCCAGTACTTC. Its protein product is CANSLVFTSGAQETQYF.

This chain links TRBV7-3 with TRBJ2-3, with TRBD1 identical over 7 bases. The length of the CDR3 is 15 residues. J was trimmed by 1 base and V by 2 bases; bases with no gene match: 3. CDR1 is SGHTA, CDR2 FQGTGA, per germline. CDR3 residues: CASSLQDRGTDTQYF. DNA for the CDR3: TGTGCCAGCAGCTTACAAGACAGGGGCACAGATACGCAGTATTTT.

This clonotype was picked up a small number of times. This rearrangement joins TRBV3-1 to TRBJ2-3; D might be TRBD1 or TRBD2, each matching 7 bases. The germline V and J ends were trimmed by 4 bases and 5 bases, with 19 bases remaining between them. In germline, CDR1 is LGHDT, CDR2 YNNKEL (reference sequence). The CDR3 extends over 16 amino acids. In nucleotides, the CDR3 is TGTGCCAGCAGCCCCTTGAAAGGGGGCGGGGGAGATACGCAGTATTTT. Protein: CASSPLKGGGGDTQYF.

This clonotype was seen only a few times. This chain uses TRBV27 with TRBJ2-3, with 11 bases lining up with TRBD2. The V gene's germline CDR1 is MNHEY and CDR2 SMNVEV (reference sequence). This CDR3 comprises 16 residues. Trimming took 2 bases from V and 5 from J; bases not matched to a gene: 6. The chain's CDR3 is CASSLIGTSGGDTQYF. CDR3 sequence (DNA): TGTGCCAGCAGTTTAATTGGGACTAGCGGTGGAGATACGCAGTATTTT.

V gene TRBV29-1 combines with J gene TRBJ2-3; D might be TRBD1 or TRBD2, each matching 6 bases. The length of the CDR3 is 13 residues. Trimming removed 3 bases at V and 2 bases at J, with 9 bases between. Looked up from germline, CDR1 is SQVTM and CDR2 is ANQGSEA. The CDR3 here is CSVDGGPTDTQYF. The CDR3 region has the DNA TGCAGCGTTGACGGGGGCCCCACAGATACGCAGTATTTT.

This clonotype was observed a handful of times. The rearrangement links TRBV6-5 to TRBJ1-4; D call uncertain. Germline CDR1 and CDR2: MNHEY and SVGAGI. V was trimmed by 6 bases and J by 10 bases, leaving 18 bases between them. The CDR3 covers 14 residues. CDR3 DNA: TGTGCCAGCAGGACTGGTTCGACTTTTGGAAAACTGTTTTTT. Residues: CASRTGSTFGKLFF.

This clonotype was observed once. Possible read error: a much larger clone is one base away. The V and J genes are TRBV7-9 and TRBJ2-7, with D maybe TRBD2 (5 bases). The CDR3 consists of 13 residues. Deletions cut 0 bases from V and 7 bases from J, with 10 bases between. CDR1 and CDR2 (germline): SEHNR, FQNEAQ (reference sequence). CDR3 sequence: CASSLAARDEQYF. In DNA form, the CDR3 reads TGTGCCAGCAGCTTAGCAGCCCGGGATGAGCAGTACTTC.

This clonotype turned up a few times. This rearrangement joins TRBV6-5 to TRBJ2-1, with a weak D call TRBD2 (6 bases). CDR1 is MNHEY and CDR2 is SVGAGI in the germline V gene. This CDR3 region has 16 residues. Trimming removed 5 bases at V and 1 base at J, with 15 bases between. The DNA for the CDR3 is TGTGCCAGCAGTAGTGACTTAGCGGCATCCTACAATGAGCAGTTCTTC. Translated: CASSSDLAASYNEQFF.

CDR3 residues: CASTWGLAGGHPLLTF. The DNA of the CDR3 is TGTGCCAGCACTTGGGGACTAGCGGGGGGCCACCCACTCCTGACTTTC. This chain joins TRBV6-6 and TRBJ2-6, with 15 bases that match TRBD2. The germline V gene encodes CDR1 MNHNY and CDR2 SVGAGI (reference sequence). The CDR3 extends over 16 amino acids. J gave up 14 bases and V 7 bases, and 12 bases lay outside the gene matches.

The chain uses TRBV20-1 and TRBJ2-7, with 8 nucleotides matching TRBD2. In germline, CDR1 is DFQATT, CDR2 SNEGSKA (reference sequence). V was clipped by 4 bases and J by 2 bases; unmatched bases: 4. The CDR3 runs 13 residues. The CDR3 DNA follows: TGCAGTGCTAAGACTAGCGATGCCTACGAGCAGTACTTC. Amino acid sequence: CSAKTSDAYEQYF.

The chain has TRBV7-6 and TRBJ2-7; 13 nucleotides agree with TRBD2. V dropped 4 bases and J dropped 6; count of bases not matched to a gene: 3. The CDR3 loop spans 14 amino acids. The germline gives CDR1 SGHVS, CDR2 FNYEAQ. CDR3 loop: CASSSRLAGGEQYF. CDR3 bases: TGTGCCAGCAGCTCGCGACTAGCGGGAGGCGAGCAGTACTTC. Full variable domain (outside the CDR3, taken from reference TRBV7-6 and TRBJ2-7): GAGVSQSPRYKVTKRGQDVALRCDPISGHVSLYWYRQALGQGPEFLTYFNYEAQQDKSGLPNDRFSAERPEGSISTLTIQRTEQRDSAMYRCASSSRLAGGEQYFGPGTRLTVT.

On this clonotype itself: A much larger clone sits a single nucleotide away, making a read error possible. This chain uses TRBV20-1 with TRBJ2-7, with 10 bases fitting TRBD1. Near its end, the DNA agrees better with TRBJ2-5, so the J call may be wrong. The CDR3 contains 14 residues. The germline CDR1 and CDR2 sequences are DFQATT and SNEGSKA (reference sequence). CDR3 DNA: TGCAGTGCGGGGACAGGGGACTCTCGGGAGACCCAGTACTTC. Translation: CSAGTGDSRETQYF.

At least ten counts were recorded for this clonotype. This sequence joins TRBV12-3 or TRBV12-4 and TRBJ2-3; D not certain. The CDR3 runs to 12 residues. The ends were cut back, 8 bases at V and 3 bases at J, with 9 bases in the middle. CDR3 amino acids: CASSLRTDTQYF. The CDR3 DNA is TGTGCCAGCTCCCTTCGTACAGATACGCAGTATTTT.

The chain employs TRBV20-1 and TRBJ2-1; D call uncertain. Germline V lookup: CDR1 DFQATT, CDR2 SNEGSKA (reference sequence). Trimming took off 6 bases at V and 3 bases at J, with 6 bases between the two ends. The CDR3 loop spans 11 amino acids. CDR3 region: CSANDYNEQFF. In nucleotides, the CDR3 is TGCAGTGCAAATGACTACAATGAGCAGTTCTTC.

This clonotype was observed a few times. This rearrangement joins TRBV6-1 to TRBJ1-1; 11 positions agree with TRBD1. After removal of 3 bases from V and 4 bases from J, the junction contained 1 base not matched to a gene. The CDR3 totals 14 residues. CDR1 and CDR2 (germline): MNHNS, SASEGT. The CDR3: CASSEGTGGTEAFF. Written as DNA, the CDR3 is TGTGCCAGCAGTGAGGGGACAGGGGGCACTGAAGCTTTCTTT.